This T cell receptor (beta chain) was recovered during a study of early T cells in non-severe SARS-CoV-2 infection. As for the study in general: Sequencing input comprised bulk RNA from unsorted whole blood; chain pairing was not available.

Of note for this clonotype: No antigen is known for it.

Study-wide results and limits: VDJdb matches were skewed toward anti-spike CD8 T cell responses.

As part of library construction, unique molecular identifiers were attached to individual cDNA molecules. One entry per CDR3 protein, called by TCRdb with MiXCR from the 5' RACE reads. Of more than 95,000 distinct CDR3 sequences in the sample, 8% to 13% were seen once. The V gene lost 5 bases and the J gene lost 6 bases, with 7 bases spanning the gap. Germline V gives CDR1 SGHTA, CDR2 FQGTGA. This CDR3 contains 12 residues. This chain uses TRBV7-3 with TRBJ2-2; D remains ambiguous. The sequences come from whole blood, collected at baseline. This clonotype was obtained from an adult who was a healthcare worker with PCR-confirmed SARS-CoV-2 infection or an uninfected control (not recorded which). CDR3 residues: CASSQSAGELFF. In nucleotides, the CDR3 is TGTGCCAGCAGCCAAAGCGCCGGGGAGCTGTTTTTT.